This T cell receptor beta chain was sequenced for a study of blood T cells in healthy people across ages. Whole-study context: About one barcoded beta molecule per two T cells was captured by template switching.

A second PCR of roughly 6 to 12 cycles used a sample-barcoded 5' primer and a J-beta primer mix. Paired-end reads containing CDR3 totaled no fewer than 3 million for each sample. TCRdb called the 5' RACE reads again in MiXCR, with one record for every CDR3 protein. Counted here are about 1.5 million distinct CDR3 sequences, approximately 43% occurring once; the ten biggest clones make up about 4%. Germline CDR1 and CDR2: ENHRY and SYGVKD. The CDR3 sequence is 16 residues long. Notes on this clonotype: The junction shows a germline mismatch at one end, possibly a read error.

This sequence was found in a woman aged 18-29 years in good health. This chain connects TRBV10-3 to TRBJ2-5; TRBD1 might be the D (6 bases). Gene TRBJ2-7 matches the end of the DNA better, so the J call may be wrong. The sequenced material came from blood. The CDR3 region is CAISRLLAGENYEQYF. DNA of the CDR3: TGCGCCATCAGTAGGCTACTGGCAGGGGAGAACTACGAGCAGTACTTC.